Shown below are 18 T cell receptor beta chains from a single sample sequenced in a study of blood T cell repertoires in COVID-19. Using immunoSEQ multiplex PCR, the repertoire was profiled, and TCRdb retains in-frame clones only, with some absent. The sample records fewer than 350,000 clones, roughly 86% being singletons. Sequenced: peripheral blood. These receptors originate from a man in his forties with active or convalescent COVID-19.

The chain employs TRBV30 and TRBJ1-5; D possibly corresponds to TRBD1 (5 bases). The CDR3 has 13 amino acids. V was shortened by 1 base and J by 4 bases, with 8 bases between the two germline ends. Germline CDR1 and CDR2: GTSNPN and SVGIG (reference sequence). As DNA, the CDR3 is TGTGCCTGGAGTGGCGGGGGGAATCAGCCCCAGCATTTT. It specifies CAWSGGGNQPQHF.

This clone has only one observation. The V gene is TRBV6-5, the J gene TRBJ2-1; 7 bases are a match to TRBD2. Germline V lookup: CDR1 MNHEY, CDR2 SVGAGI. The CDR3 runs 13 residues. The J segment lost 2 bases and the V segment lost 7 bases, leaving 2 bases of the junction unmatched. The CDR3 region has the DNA TGTGCCAGCACCAGCGGGGCCTACAATGAGCAGTTCTTC. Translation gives CASTSGAYNEQFF.

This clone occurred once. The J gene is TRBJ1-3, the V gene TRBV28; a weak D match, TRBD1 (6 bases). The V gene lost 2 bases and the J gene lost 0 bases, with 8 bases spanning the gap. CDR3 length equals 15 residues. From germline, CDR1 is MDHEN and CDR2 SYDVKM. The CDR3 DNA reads TGTGCCAGCAGTTTAATACAGGGCTCTGGAAACACCATATATTTT. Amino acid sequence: CASSLIQGSGNTIYF.

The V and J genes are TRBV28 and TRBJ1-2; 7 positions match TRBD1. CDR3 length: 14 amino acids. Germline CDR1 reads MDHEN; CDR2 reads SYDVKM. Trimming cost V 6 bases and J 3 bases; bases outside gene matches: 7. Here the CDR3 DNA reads TGTGCCAGCAGAGGGGGCGCCGAGTACTATGGCTACACCTTC. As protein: CASRGGAEYYGYTF.

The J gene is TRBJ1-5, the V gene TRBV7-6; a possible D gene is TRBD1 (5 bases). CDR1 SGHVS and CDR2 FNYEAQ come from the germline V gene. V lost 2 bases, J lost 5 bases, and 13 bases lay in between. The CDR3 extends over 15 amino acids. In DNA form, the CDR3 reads TGTGCCAGCAGCTTAAGCTCGGGGGTTTATCAGCCCCAGCATTTT. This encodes CASSLSSGVYQPQHF.

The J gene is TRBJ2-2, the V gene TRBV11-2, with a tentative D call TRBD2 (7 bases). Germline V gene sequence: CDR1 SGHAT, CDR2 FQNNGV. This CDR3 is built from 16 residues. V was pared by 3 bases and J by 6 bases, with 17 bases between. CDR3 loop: CASSFSPIGGPGELFF. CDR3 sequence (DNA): TGTGCCAGCAGCTTCTCGCCAATCGGGGGGCCCGGGGAGCTGTTTTTT.

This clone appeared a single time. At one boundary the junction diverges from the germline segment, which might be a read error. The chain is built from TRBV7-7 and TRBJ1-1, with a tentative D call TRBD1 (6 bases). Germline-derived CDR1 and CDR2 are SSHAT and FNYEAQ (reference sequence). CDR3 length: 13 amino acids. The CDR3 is CASRKGGNTEAFF. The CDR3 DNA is TGTGCTAGCAGAAAAGGGGGGAACACTGAAGCTTTCTTT.

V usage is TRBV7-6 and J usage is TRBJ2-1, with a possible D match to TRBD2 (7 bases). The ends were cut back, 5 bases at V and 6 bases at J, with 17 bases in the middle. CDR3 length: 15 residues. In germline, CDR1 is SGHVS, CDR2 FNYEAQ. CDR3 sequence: CASSHGGPSFNEQFF. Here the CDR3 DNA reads TGTGCCAGCAGCCACGGGGGGCCTTCGTTCAATGAGCAGTTCTTC.

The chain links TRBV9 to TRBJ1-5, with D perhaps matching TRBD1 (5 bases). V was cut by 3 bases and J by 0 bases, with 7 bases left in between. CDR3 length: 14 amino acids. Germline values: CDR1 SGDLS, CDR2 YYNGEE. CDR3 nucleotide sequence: TGTGCCAGCAGCGCGACAGTTAGCAATCAGCCCCAGCATTTT. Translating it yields CASSATVSNQPQHF.

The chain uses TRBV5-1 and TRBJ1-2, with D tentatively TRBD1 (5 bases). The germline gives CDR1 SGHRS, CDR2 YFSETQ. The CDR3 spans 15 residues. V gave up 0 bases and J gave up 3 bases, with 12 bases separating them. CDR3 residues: CASSLDSQAHYGYTF. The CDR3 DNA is TGCGCCAGCAGCTTGGATTCACAGGCGCACTATGGCTACACCTTC.

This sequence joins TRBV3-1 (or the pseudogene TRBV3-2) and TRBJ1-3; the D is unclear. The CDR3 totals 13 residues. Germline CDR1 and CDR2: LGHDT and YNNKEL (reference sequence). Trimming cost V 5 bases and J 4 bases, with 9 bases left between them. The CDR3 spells CASSWEAGNTIYF. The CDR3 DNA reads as TGTGCCAGCAGCTGGGAGGCAGGAAACACCATATATTTT.

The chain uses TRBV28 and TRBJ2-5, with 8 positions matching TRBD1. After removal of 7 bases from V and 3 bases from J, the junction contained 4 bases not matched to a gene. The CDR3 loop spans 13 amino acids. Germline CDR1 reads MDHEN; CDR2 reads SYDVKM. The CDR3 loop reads CASTVQGEETQYF. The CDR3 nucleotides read TGTGCCAGCACCGTACAGGGGGAAGAGACCCAGTACTTC.

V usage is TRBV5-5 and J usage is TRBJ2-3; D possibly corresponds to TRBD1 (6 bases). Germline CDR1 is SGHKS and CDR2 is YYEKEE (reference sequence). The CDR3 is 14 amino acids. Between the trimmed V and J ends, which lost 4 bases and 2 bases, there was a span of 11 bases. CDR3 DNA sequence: TGTGCCAGCAGCCCGAGGGGGTACACAGATACGCAGTATTTT. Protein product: CASSPRGYTDTQYF. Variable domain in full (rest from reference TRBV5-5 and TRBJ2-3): DAGVTQSPTHLIKTRGQQVTLRCSPISGHKSVSWYQQVLGQGPQFIFQYYEKEERGRGNFPDRFSARQFPNYSSELNVNALLLGDSALYLCASSPRGYTDTQYFGPGTRLTVL.

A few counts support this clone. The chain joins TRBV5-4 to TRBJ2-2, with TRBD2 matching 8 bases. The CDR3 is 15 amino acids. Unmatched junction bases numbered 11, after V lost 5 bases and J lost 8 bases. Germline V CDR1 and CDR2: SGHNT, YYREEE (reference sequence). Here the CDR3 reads CASSSPGLGTGELFF. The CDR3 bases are TGTGCCAGCAGTTCGCCGGGACTAGGGACGGGGGAGCTGTTTTTT. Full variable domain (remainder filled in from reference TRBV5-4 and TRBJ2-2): ETGVTQSPTHLIKTRGQQVTLRCSSQSGHNTVSWYQQALGQGPQFIFQYYREEENGRGNFPPRFSGLQFPNYSSELNVNALELDDSALYLCASSSPGLGTGELFFGEGSRLTVL.

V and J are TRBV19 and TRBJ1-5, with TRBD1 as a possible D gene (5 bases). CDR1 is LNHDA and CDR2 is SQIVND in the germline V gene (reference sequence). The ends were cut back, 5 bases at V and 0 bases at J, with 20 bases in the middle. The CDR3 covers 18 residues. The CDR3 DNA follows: TGTGCCAGTAGTTCGAGCCCTGGCAGGGCATATAGCAATCAGCCCCAGCATTTT. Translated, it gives CASSSSPGRAYSNQPQHF.

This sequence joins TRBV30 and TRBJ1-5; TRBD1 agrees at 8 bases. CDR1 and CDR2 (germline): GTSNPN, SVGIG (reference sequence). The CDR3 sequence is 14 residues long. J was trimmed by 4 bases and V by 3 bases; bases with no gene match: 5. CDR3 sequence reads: CAWSQDRVNQPQHF. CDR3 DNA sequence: TGTGCCTGGAGCCAGGACAGGGTAAATCAGCCCCAGCATTTT.

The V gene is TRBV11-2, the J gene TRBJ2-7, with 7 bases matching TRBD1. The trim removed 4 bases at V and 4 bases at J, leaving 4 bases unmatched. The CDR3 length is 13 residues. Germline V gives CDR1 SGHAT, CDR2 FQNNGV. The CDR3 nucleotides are TGTGCCAGCAGCTCCGGGACAGCATACGAGCAGTACTTC. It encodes CASSSGTAYEQYF.

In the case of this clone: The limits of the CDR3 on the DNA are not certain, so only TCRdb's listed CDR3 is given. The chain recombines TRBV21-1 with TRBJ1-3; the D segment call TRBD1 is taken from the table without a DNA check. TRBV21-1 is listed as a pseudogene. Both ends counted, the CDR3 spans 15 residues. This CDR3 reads CASSKDWASGNTIYF.